This is a list of T cell receptor beta chains from one sample in a study of early T cells in non-severe SARS-CoV-2 infection. Each CDR3 protein is one row after TCRdb ran MiXCR on the 5' RACE reads. The table shows fewer than 55,000 distinct CDR3 sequences, with about 9.1% occurring only once. The source material was whole blood. These receptors were collected from an adult who was a healthcare worker with PCR-confirmed SARS-CoV-2 infection or an uninfected control (not recorded which). The CDR3 runs from the conserved cysteine through the conserved F or W.

j_call v_call cdr3_aa
TRBJ1-1 TRBV30 CAWSQVMNTEAFF
TRBJ2-1 TRBV5-5 CASSLTGEGEQFF
TRBJ1-2 TRBV30 CAWSRRATEGYTF
TRBJ1-4 TRBV7-2 CASSLMRGPNEKLFF
TRBJ1-4 TRBV20-1 CSARDSSEGTEKLFF
TRBJ2-3 TRBV20-1 CSARSPTGTSWTDTQYF
TRBJ1-1 TRBV20-1 CSGWFYGNTEAFF
TRBJ1-3 TRBV19 CATADRPGNTIYF
TRBJ2-1 TRBV12-3/TRBV12-4 CASRWGAGTFF
TRBJ1-2 TRBV7-9 CAGSRDDYGYTF
TRBJ2-1 TRBV19 CASSIDLSGRTYNEQFF
TRBJ2-1 TRBV10-3 CAITDGNQYNEQFF
TRBJ2-3 TRBV13 CASSVGRGTQYF
TRBJ2-3 TRBV7-2 CASNFPQGDTQYF
TRBJ2-7 TRBV6-2/TRBV6-3 CASSPYDSTYEQYF
TRBJ2-6 TRBV7-9 CASSLLRFRLENFGANVLTF
TRBJ2-1 TRBV27 CASSFSGTSSYNEQFF
TRBJ2-7 TRBV7-9 CASLGQNYEQYF
TRBJ2-2 TRBV30 CAWQGGDTGELFF
TRBJ2-1 TRBV5-8 CASPGVPLASRNSYPYNEQFF
TRBJ2-2 TRBV5-1 CASSFLRQGASGELFF
TRBJ2-1 TRBV11-3 CASSSWGDNEQFF
TRBJ2-1 TRBV11-3 CASSSRLAPYNEQFF
TRBJ2-7 TRBV6-5 CASSRDKSYEQYF
TRBJ2-7 TRBV6-1 CASSESWATYEQYF
TRBJ2-1 TRBV20-1 CSASLGTDSNEQFF
TRBJ1-2 TRBV20-1 CSASTIQGNYGYTF
TRBJ2-7 TRBV18 CASSPSVDSYEQYF
TRBJ1-1 TRBV5-1 CASSPRGDTEAFF
TRBJ2-1 TRBV7-2 CASSLTSGAHNEQFF
TRBJ2-7 TRBV7-9 CASSPTSGSSYEQYF
TRBJ2-7 TRBV24-1 CATSDSGTSGEQYF
TRBJ2-7 TRBV2 CASRKSRTSDYEQYF
TRBJ1-2 TRBV5-6 CASSLERRGYGYTF
TRBJ2-5 TRBV19 CASRNGGTLETQYF
TRBJ1-4 TRBV7-2 CASSGTGDSTNEKLFF
TRBJ1-2 TRBV3-1 CASSRLRGAGGYTF